The text below deals with one TCR beta chain. This may be a read error: a much more frequent sequence differs by one nucleotide. The germline V gene encodes CDR1 SNHLY and CDR2 FYNNEI. The CDR3 runs to 13 residues. V gave up 6 bases and J gave up 1 base, with 9 bases separating them. In the study's own analysis: The assay estimated nucleated cells by amplifying reference gene primers. The repertoire was sequenced with immunoSEQ multiplex PCR; TCRdb's copy has only in-frame clones and lacks some. V, J and clone size are those of that table, while D and trimming were read from the DNA. Here the sample spans about 280,000 clones, around 86% being singletons. This specimen comes from a study of blood T cell repertoires in COVID-19. Study overall: The study drew acute and convalescent COVID-19 samples from the United States, Italy and Spain. The analysed material was cDNA or gDNA that came from T cells, B-cell-depleted T cells, or PBMCs.

This chain uses TRBV2 with TRBJ1-1; possibly TRBD1 for D (6 bases). The clonotype comes from a woman in her twenties or thirties who had recovered from COVID-19. The sample was peripheral blood. The CDR3 sequence is CASRQTGNTEAFF. CDR3 DNA sequence: TGTGCCAGCAGGCAGACAGGGAACACTGAAGCTTTCTTT.